The clone carrying this TCR beta chain turned up a few times. This entry is derived from a study of molecular identifiers for immune sequencing clone quantification. With 2 bases clipped from V and 4 bases from J, the junction kept 3 bases outside the gene matches. Germline loops: CDR1 MNHEY, CDR2 SVGAGI. CDR3 size: 14 residues. Previously described methods and listed TCR primers produced bulk TCR libraries. Using its own MiXCR run on the PCR reads, TCRdb lists one record per CDR3 protein. The sample consists of about half a million distinct CDR3 sequences, 25% of them appearing once. This chain links TRBV6-5 with TRBJ1-2, with TRBD1 matching over 8 bases. Sequencing was carried out using naive CD8+ T cells from blood, with Jurkat cell RNA spiked in. Subset given: FACS-sorted CD8+CD4-CCR7+CD45RA+ naive T cells. This sequence was found in a human donor in good health. Some libraries in this study had Jurkat cell RNA spiked in. The CDR3 nucleotides are TGTGCCAGCAGTTACGGGACAGGCGGCTATGGCTACACCTTC. This sequence encodes CASSYGTGGYGYTF.